The rows below give T cell receptor beta chains drawn from one sample of a study of T cells after yellow fever vaccination. MiXCR was run by TCRdb on the 5' RACE reads, yielding one entry per CDR3 protein. The sample records some 300,000 distinct CDR3 sequences, around 10% being singletons. Sample: CD4+ T cells sorted from PBMCs, taken 5 days after the yellow fever booster vaccination. The source of these receptors is a man younger than 30 who received the YFV17D yellow fever vaccine. Both conserved end residues are part of each CDR3. D genes are given only for firm matches. Clone sizes are given selectively: once, few, many, or a class where the clone is expanded.

TRBJ2-3 | TRBV7-2 | TRBD2 | . | CASSGYGGAIGDTQYF | TGTGCCAGCAGCGGCTACGGGGGGGCCATCGGTGATACGCAGTATTTT
TRBJ2-4 | TRBV4-3 | . | . | CASQGGGTPGIQYF | TGCGCCAGCCAAGGGGGGGGGACCCCGGGCATTCAGTACTTC
TRBJ1-1 | TRBV7-9 | . | . | CASSEGQAFF | TGTGCCAGCAGCGAGGGACAAGCTTTCTTT
TRBJ1-4 | TRBV4-2 | TRBD1 | few | CASSQETGGREKLFF | TGTGCCAGCAGCCAAGAGACAGGGGGCCGTGAAAAACTGTTTTTT
TRBJ2-3 | TRBV6-2/TRBV6-3 | . | . | CASSYRTHRDTQYF | TGTGCCAGCAGTTACCGGACCCACAGGGATACGCAGTATTTT
TRBJ1-4 | TRBV6-6 | . | many | CASREESPGNEKLFF | TGTGCCAGCAGAGAGGAGAGTCCGGGTAATGAAAAACTGTTTTTT
TRBJ2-7 | TRBV6-5 | . | few | CASGLRSTYEQYF | TGTGCCAGCGGCCTTAGGAGTACCTACGAGCAGTACTTC
TRBJ2-2 | TRBV6-1 | TRBD2 | many | CASSARTSAPTGELFF | TGTGCCAGCAGTGCCCGGACTAGCGCACCCACCGGGGAGCTGTTTTTT
TRBJ2-7 | TRBV12-3/TRBV12-4 | . | . | CASSLGLGRTSLEQYF | TGTGCCAGCAGTTTAGGGCTAGGGAGAACCTCCCTCGAGCAGTACTTC
TRBJ2-7 | TRBV24-1 | TRBD2 | many | CATSDPLAGGSSYEQYF | TGTGCCACCAGTGACCCTCTAGCGGGGGGGAGCTCCTACGAGCAGTACTTC
TRBJ2-3 | TRBV19 | . | . | CASSMGRPDTQYF | TGTGCCAGTAGTATGGGCAGGCCGGATACGCAGTATTTT
TRBJ1-6 | TRBV12-3/TRBV12-4 | . | . | CASSFGGPKSPLHF | TGTGCCAGCAGTTTCGGGGGGCCGAAGTCACCCCTCCACTTT
TRBJ2-7 | TRBV5-4 | . | . | CASSPGGRTYEQYF | TGTGCCAGCAGCCCCGGGGGTAGGACCTACGAGCAGTACTTC
TRBJ1-1 | TRBV6-2/TRBV6-3 | . | . | CASSGHAGGESEAFF | TGTGCCAGCAGTGGACACGCCGGAGGTGAAAGTGAAGCTTTCTTT
TRBJ1-2 | TRBV12-3/TRBV12-4 | . | few | CASSLQFYGYTF | TGTGCCAGCAGTCTACAATTCTATGGCTACACCTTC
TRBJ2-5 | TRBV5-4 | TRBD1 | . | CASSPGQGTIETQYF | TGTGCCAGCAGCCCTGGACAGGGAACAATAGAGACCCAGTACTTC
TRBJ1-6 | TRBV25-1 | TRBD1 | few | CASGSSVGTAFNSPLHF | TGTGCCAGTGGAAGTTCAGTCGGGACAGCCTTTAATTCACCCCTCCACTTT
TRBJ2-7 | TRBV27 | TRBD2 | few | CASRFASGYEQYF | TGTGCCAGCAGATTTGCTAGCGGGTACGAGCAGTACTTC
TRBJ2-3 | TRBV6-1 | TRBD2 | many | CASTSGGAGNTDTQYF | TGTGCCAGCACCTCGGGGGGAGCGGGGAACACAGATACGCAGTATTTT
TRBJ2-5 | TRBV18 | TRBD1 | few | CASSLIGTGAQETQYF | TGTGCCAGCTCCCTTATAGGGACAGGGGCCCAAGAGACCCAGTACTTC
TRBJ2-5 | TRBV7-2 | TRBD2 | . | CASSLSGGLLRETQYF | TGTGCCAGCAGCTTAAGCGGGGGCTTACTCAGGGAGACCCAGTACTTC
TRBJ1-1 | TRBV12-3/TRBV12-4 | . | . | CASSLERGAFF | TGTGCCAGCAGTCTTGAGAGGGGGGCTTTCTTT
TRBJ2-3 | TRBV5-1 | TRBD2 | few | CASRVAGATDTQYF | TGCGCCAGCAGGGTAGCGGGGGCCACAGATACGCAGTATTTT
TRBJ2-2 | TRBV4-3 | . | many | CASSQDERDTGELFF | TGCGCCAGCAGCCAAGATGAGAGGGACACCGGGGAGCTGTTTTTT
TRBJ2-1 | TRBV28 | . | . | CASSSYSSYNEQFF | TGTGCCAGCAGTAGCTATAGCTCCTACAATGAGCAGTTCTTC
TRBJ1-1 | TRBV5-1 | TRBD1 | few | CASSLGQGDAAFF | TGCGCCAGCAGCTTGGGGCAGGGGGATGCAGCTTTCTTT
TRBJ2-3 | TRBV5-1 | TRBD1 | many | CASSPDRVHTQYF | TGCGCCAGCAGCCCCGACAGGGTTCATACGCAGTATTTT
TRBJ1-2 | TRBV7-2 | . | few | CASSLVTKYYGYTF | TGTGCCAGCAGCTTAGTGACCAAGTACTATGGCTACACCTTC
TRBJ1-2 | TRBV5-1 | . | many | CASSTQGNYGYTF | TGCGCCAGCAGCACACAAGGAAACTATGGCTACACCTTC
TRBJ2-2 | TRBV20-1 | TRBD1 | . | CSARGTGEAGELFF | TGCAGTGCTAGAGGGACAGGGGAGGCCGGGGAGCTGTTTTTT
TRBJ1-2 | TRBV12-3/TRBV12-4 | . | many | CASSLRGVNGYTF | TGTGCCAGCAGTTTAAGGGGTGTGAATGGCTACACCTTC
TRBJ2-1 | TRBV4-1 | . | many | CASSPTGPRGDEQFF | TGCGCCAGCAGCCCTACTGGACCCAGGGGAGATGAGCAGTTCTTC
TRBJ2-5 | TRBV4-1 | . | . | CASSQVREIQETQYF | TGCGCCAGCAGCCAAGTCCGGGAGATCCAAGAGACCCAGTACTTC
TRBJ2-3 | TRBV20-1 | TRBD2 | . | CSASSGGLDTQYF | TGCAGTGCTTCTAGCGGGGGGCTGGATACGCAGTATTTT
TRBJ2-5 | TRBV29-1 | TRBD2 | many | CSVEQSGTSGSGTQYF | TGCAGCGTCGAGCAATCCGGGACTAGCGGGAGCGGGACCCAGTACTTC
TRBJ2-3 | TRBV4-3 | . | few | CASSQGGTSPGDTQYF | TGCGCCAGCAGCCAAGGGGGTACTAGCCCCGGGGATACGCAGTATTTT
TRBJ1-5 | TRBV12-3/TRBV12-4 | . | many | CASSLLRHQPQHF | TGTGCCAGCAGTTTACTACGCCATCAGCCCCAGCATTTT
TRBJ2-5 | TRBV7-8 | . | few | CASSLGRNRETQYF | TGTGCCAGCAGCTTAGGACGTAACCGAGAGACCCAGTACTTC
TRBJ2-7 | TRBV5-1 | TRBD1 | . | CASSPQPGQGFYEQYF | TGCGCCAGCAGCCCACAACCGGGACAGGGATTCTACGAGCAGTACTTC
TRBJ2-5 | TRBV10-3 | TRBD2 | few | CAISNTAGGETQYF | TGTGCCATCAGTAACACCGCGGGGGGAGAGACCCAGTACTTC
TRBJ2-2 | TRBV28 | TRBD1 | . | CASALAGTGNTGELFF | TGTGCCAGCGCGTTAGCCGGGACAGGGAACACCGGGGAGCTGTTTTTT
TRBJ2-5 | TRBV10-3 | TRBD2 | few | CAISAGSGGFETQYF | TGTGCCATCAGCGCTGGGAGCGGGGGGTTCGAGACCCAGTACTTC
TRBJ1-6 | TRBV12-3/TRBV12-4 | . | . | CASSWMGAVGNSPLHF | TGTGCCAGCAGTTGGATGGGGGCGGTAGGGAATTCACCCCTCCACTTT
TRBJ2-5 | TRBV24-1 | TRBD2 | . | CATSDFRLAGGQETQYF | TGTGCCACCAGTGATTTTCGACTAGCGGGGGGACAAGAGACCCAGTACTTC
TRBJ2-1 | TRBV11-2 | . | . | CASSLEQDSTGSTQFF | TGTGCCAGCAGCTTAGAGCAGGACTCCACCGGCAGTACGCAGTTCTTC
TRBJ2-1 | TRBV7-2 | TRBD2 | . | CASSLATSGGKAEQFF | TGTGCCAGCAGCTTAGCTACTAGCGGGGGTAAGGCTGAGCAGTTCTTC
TRBJ2-5 | TRBV4-2 | . | few | CASSRRDSQETQYF | TGTGCCAGCAGCCGGAGGGACTCGCAAGAGACCCAGTACTTC
TRBJ1-6 | TRBV25-1 | TRBD1 | few | CASSERTGPNSPLHF | TGTGCCAGCAGTGAGAGGACAGGCCCGAATTCACCCCTCCACTTT
TRBJ2-1 | TRBV10-3 | TRBD2 | . | CAIGASGGSNEQFF | TGTGCCATTGGTGCTAGCGGAGGTTCCAATGAGCAGTTCTTC
TRBJ2-5 | TRBV6-5 | . | many | CASSYSNPAGGIKETQYF | TGTGCCAGCAGTTACTCGAATCCGGCAGGGGGGATTAAGGAGACCCAGTACTTC
TRBJ1-1 | TRBV7-2 | . | . | CASSFSGDTEAFF | TGTGCCAGCAGCTTTTCAGGGGACACTGAAGCTTTCTTT
TRBJ1-3 | TRBV4-1 | TRBD1 | . | CASSHPTGDSGNTIYF | TGCGCCAGCAGCCACCCTACAGGGGATTCTGGAAACACCATATATTTT
TRBJ2-5 | TRBV20-1 | TRBD1 | few | CSATGTEETQYF | TGCAGTGCCACCGGGACAGAAGAGACCCAGTACTTC
TRBJ2-3 | TRBV6-2/TRBV6-3 | TRBD2 | . | CASSYGLADTDTQYF | TGTGCCAGCAGTTACGGACTAGCGGACACAGATACGCAGTATTTT
TRBJ1-1 | TRBV3-1 | . | . | CASGGAGSNTEAFF | TGTGCCAGCGGCGGGGCAGGGTCGAACACTGAAGCTTTCTTT
TRBJ2-3 | TRBV3-1 | TRBD1 | many | CASSQDRDRASDTQYF | TGTGCCAGCAGCCAAGATCGGGACAGGGCCTCAGATACGCAGTATTTT
TRBJ1-4 | TRBV20-1 | . | few | CSARDLRGTNEKLFF | TGCAGTGCTAGAGATCTCAGGGGTACTAATGAAAAACTGTTTTTT
TRBJ1-2 | TRBV5-6 | . | . | CASRVRGFYGYTF | TGTGCCAGCAGGGTCCGGGGGTTTTATGGCTACACCTTC
TRBJ1-6 | TRBV7-2 | . | . | CASSRTSYNSPLHF | TGTGCCAGCAGCCGGACCAGTTATAATTCACCCCTCCACTTT
TRBJ2-1 | TRBV5-1 | . | . | CASTPAGWNHSYNEQFF | TGCGCCAGCACCCCGGCGGGGTGGAACCACTCCTACAATGAGCAGTTCTTC